This record looks at one T cell receptor beta chain sequence and its context. Its cognate antigen is unknown. Germline values: CDR1 LNHNV, CDR2 YYDKDF (reference sequence). V lost 1 base and J 3 bases, leaving 11 bases between the germline ends. The length of the CDR3 is 15 residues. These data come from a study of CD8+ T cells in alopecia areata. Study-wide findings and caveats: It was lesional scalp, especially alopecia totalis/universalis, that showed higher clonality than normal scalp.

Extraction and reverse transcription of RNA yielded cDNA as the sequencing template. The protocol was immunoSEQ multiplex PCR, while the TCRdb copy is restricted to in-frame clones and leaves out a portion. The sample includes about 110,000 clones, approximately 59% of them seen just once. Sorted out of PBMCs were CD4+ T cells and CD8+ T cells. Sequencing was done on a sample of CD8+ T cells sorted from blood. This receptor was taken from a human donor in good health. The chain carries TRBV15 and TRBJ2-3; TRBD2 might be the D (7 bases). CDR3 nucleotides: TGTGCCACCAGCAGAGTGGGGGGGGCAACAGATACGCAGTATTTT. Its translation is CATSRVGGATDTQYF.